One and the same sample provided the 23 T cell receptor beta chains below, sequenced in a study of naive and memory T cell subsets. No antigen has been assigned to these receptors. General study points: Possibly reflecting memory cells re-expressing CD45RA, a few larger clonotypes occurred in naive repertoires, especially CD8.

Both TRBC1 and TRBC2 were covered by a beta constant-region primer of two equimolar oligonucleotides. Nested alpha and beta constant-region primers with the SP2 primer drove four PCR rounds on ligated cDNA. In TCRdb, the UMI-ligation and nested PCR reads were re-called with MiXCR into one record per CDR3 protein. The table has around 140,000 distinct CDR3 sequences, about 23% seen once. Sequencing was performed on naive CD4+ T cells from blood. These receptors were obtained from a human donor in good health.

The CDR3 spells CASSPPPKGGGSYTQYF. The CDR3 bases are TGTGCCAGCAGCCCACCACCGAAGGGGGGCGGATCGTATACGCAGTATTTT. The J gene is TRBJ2-3, the V gene TRBV6-6; D possibly uses TRBD1 or TRBD2 (6 bases each). Germline V gene sequence: CDR1 MNHNY, CDR2 SVGAGI (reference sequence). The CDR3 extends over 17 amino acids. The V end was cut by 6 bases, the J end by 7 bases, with 26 bases between.

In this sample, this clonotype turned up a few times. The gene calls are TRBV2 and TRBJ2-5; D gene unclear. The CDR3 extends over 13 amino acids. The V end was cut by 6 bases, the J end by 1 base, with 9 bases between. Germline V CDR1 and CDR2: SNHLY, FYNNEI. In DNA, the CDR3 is TGTGCCAGCAGGGCAGAACCCCAAGAGACCCAGTACTTC. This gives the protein CASRAEPQETQYF.

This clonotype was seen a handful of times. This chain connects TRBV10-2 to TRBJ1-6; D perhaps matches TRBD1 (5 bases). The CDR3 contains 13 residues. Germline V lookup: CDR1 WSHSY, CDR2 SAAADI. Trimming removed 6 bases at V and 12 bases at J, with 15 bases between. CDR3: CASSGAGEGPLHF. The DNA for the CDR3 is TGCGCCAGCAGCGGGGCCGGAGAGGGACCCCTCCACTTT.

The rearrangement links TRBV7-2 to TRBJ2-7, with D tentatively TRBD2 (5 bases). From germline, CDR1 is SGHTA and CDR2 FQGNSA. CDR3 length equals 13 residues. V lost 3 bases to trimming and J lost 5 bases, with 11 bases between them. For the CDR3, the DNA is TGTGCCAGCAGCTTCGGACTGCATCACGAGCAGTACTTC. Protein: CASSFGLHHEQYF.

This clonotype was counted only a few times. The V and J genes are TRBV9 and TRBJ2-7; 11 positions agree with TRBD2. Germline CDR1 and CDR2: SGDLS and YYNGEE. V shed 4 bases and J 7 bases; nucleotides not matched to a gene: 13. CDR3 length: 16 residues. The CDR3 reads CASSSLALAGGGEQYF. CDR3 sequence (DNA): TGTGCCAGCAGCTCCCTGGCCCTAGCGGGAGGAGGTGAGCAGTACTTC.

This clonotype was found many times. In DNA form, the CDR3 reads TGTGCCAGCAGGCTGACAGGGGACTACGAGCAGTACTTC. It codes for CASRLTGDYEQYF. V gene TRBV12-3 or TRBV12-4 combines with J gene TRBJ2-7; 8 bases line up with TRBD1. CDR3 size: 13 residues. J gave up 3 bases and V 6 bases, and 4 bases lay outside the gene matches.

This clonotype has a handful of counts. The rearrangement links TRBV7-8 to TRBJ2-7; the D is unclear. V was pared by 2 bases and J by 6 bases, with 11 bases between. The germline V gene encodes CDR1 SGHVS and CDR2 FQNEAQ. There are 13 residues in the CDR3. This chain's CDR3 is CASSLSGPLEQYF. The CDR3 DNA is TGTGCCAGCAGCTTATCGGGCCCGCTCGAGCAGTACTTC.

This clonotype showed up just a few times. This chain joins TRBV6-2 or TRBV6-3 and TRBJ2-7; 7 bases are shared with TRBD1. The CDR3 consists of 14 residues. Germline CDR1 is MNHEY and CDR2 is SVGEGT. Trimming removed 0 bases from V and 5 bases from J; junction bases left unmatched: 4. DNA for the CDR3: TGTGCCAGCAGTTACTCGACAGGGAACCACGAGCAGTACTTC. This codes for CASSYSTGNHEQYF.

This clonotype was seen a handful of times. The CDR3 DNA sequence: TGTGCCAGTAGTAGAAACGGACTCACCACCGGGGAGCTGTTTTTT. Protein: CASSRNGLTTGELFF. The genes are TRBV19 and TRBJ2-2; D is possibly TRBD2 (5 bases). In germline, CDR1 is LNHDA, CDR2 SQIVND (reference sequence). The CDR3 has 15 amino acids. Trimming removed 4 bases from V and 4 bases from J, with 13 bases in between.

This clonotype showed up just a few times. The CDR3 reads CASSLRGGNTEAFF. CDR3 DNA sequence: TGTGCCAGCAGCTTGCGAGGGGGGAACACTGAAGCTTTCTTT. This chain links TRBV5-6 with TRBJ1-1, with D perhaps TRBD1 (6 bases). The CDR3 has 14 amino acids. Per germline, CDR1 SGHDT and CDR2 YYEEEE. V was pared by 1 base and J by 1 base, with 8 bases between.

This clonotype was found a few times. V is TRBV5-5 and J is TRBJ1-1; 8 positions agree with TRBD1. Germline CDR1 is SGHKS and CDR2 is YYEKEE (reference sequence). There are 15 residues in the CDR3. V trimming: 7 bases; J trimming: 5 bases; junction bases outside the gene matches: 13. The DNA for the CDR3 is TGTGCCAGCTGGTCATTACAGGGGGTTCGTACTGAAGCTTTCTTT. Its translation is CASWSLQGVRTEAFF.

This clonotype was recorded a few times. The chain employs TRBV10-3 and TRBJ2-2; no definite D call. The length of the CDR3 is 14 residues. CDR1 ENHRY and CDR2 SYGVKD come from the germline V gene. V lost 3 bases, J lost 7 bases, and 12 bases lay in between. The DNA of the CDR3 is TGTGCCATCAGTGAAGGTCCTATTGTCGGGGAGCTGTTTTTT. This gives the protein CAISEGPIVGELFF.

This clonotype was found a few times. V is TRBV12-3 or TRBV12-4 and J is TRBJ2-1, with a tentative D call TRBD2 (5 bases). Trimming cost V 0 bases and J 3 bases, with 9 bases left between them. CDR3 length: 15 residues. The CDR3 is CASSLASVGYNEQFF. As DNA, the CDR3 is TGTGCCAGCAGTTTAGCTAGCGTGGGCTACAATGAGCAGTTCTTC.

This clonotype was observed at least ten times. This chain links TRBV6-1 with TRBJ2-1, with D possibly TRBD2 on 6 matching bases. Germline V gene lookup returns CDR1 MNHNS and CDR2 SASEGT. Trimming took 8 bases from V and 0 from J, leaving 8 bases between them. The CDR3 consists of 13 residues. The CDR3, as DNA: TGTGCCAGCCGGGAGAGCTCCTACAATGAGCAGTTCTTC. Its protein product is CASRESSYNEQFF.

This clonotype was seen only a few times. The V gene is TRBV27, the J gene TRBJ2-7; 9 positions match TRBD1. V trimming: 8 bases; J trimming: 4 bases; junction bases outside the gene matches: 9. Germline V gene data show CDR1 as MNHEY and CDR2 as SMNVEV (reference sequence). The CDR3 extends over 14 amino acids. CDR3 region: CASHAGTGIYEQYF. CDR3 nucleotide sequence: TGTGCCAGCCACGCCGGGACAGGGATATACGAGCAGTACTTC.

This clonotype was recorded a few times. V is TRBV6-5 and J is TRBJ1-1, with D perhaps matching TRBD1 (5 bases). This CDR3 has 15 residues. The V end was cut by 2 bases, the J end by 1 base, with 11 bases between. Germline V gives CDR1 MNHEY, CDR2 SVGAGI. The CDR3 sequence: CASSYDRGPNTEAFF. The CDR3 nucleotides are TGTGCCAGCAGTTACGACCGGGGACCGAACACTGAAGCTTTCTTT.

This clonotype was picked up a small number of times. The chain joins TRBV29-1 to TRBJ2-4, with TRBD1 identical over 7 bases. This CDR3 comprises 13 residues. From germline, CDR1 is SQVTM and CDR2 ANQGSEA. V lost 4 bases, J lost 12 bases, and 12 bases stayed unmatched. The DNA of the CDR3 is TGCAGCGTTGGAGCCGGGACAGAGGTCGGTCAGTACTTC. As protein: CSVGAGTEVGQYF.

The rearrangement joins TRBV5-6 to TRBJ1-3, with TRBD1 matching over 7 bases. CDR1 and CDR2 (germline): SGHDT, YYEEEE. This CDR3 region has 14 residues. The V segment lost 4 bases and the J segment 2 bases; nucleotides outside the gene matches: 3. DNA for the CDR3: TGTGCCAGCAGCAGGGACAGAACTGGAAACACCATATATTTT. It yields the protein CASSRDRTGNTIYF.

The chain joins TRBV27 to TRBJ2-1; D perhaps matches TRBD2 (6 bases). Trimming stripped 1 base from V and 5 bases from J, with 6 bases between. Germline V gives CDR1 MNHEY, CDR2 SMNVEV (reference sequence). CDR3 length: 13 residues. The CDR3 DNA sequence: TGTGCCAGCAGTTTATGGGGGGACAATGAGCAGTTCTTC. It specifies CASSLWGDNEQFF.

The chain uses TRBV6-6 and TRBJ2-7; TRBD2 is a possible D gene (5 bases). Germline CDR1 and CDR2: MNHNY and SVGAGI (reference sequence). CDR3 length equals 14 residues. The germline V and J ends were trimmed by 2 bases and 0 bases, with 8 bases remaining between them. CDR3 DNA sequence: TGTGCCAGCAGTTACGGTCGGGACTCCTACGAGCAGTACTTC. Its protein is CASSYGRDSYEQYF.

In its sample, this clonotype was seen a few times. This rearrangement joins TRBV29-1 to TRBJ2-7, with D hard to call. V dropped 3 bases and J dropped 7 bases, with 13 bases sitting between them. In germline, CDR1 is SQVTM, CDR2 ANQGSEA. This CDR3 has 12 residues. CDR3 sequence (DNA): TGCAGCGTTGAGTCACTCCGAGGTGAGCAGTACTTC. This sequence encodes CSVESLRGEQYF.

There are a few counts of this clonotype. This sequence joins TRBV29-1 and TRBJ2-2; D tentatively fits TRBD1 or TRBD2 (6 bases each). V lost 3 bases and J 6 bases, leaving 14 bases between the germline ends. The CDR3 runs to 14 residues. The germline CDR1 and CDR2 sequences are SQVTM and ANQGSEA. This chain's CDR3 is CSVDNGGGSGELFF. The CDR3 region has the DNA TGCAGCGTTGACAACGGGGGCGGATCCGGGGAGCTGTTTTTT.

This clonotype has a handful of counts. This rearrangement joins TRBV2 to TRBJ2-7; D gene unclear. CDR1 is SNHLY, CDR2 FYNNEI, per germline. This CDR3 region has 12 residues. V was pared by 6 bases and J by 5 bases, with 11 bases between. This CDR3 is CASRYGSHEQYF. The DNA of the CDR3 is TGTGCCAGCAGGTACGGCTCTCACGAGCAGTACTTC. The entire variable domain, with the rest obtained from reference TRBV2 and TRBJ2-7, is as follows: EPEVTQTPSHQVTQMGQEVILRCVPISNHLYFYWYRQILGQKVEFLVSFYNNEISEKSEIFDDQFSVERPDGSNFTLKIRSTKLEDSAMYFCASRYGSHEQYFGPGTRLTVT.